Below are 32 T cell receptor beta chains sequenced from a single sample in a study of vaccination effects on CD4 cells after COVID-19. The antigens for these receptors are not known. TCRdb keeps only in-frame clones here, not all; method: immunoSEQ multiplex PCR. The sample includes roughly 63,000 clones, about 73% of them seen just once. Viral peptide pools were used in the ViraFEST assay to expand antigen-specific CD4+ T cells, and sequencing came afterward. CD4+ T cell isolation took place after about 11 days of culture. BNT162b2 vaccine or mRNA-1273 vaccine was given to participants in two doses. The sequencing here drew on CD4+ T cells from PBMCs cultured with HCoV-OC43 spike peptides, taken after COVID-19 vaccination. The sample's subset: HCoV-OC43 spike overlapping peptide pool stimulation. These receptors were taken from a human donor who received a COVID-19 vaccine.

This chain links TRBV5-5 with TRBJ1-2, with D possibly matching TRBD1 (6 bases). Looked up from germline, CDR1 is SGHKS and CDR2 is YYEKEE (reference sequence). This CDR3 region has 15 residues. V was cut by 4 bases and J by 6 bases, with 19 bases left in between. CDR3 in DNA: TGTGCCAGCAGCCCCCGTGATACAGGGATGAATGGCTACACCTTC. The encoded protein is CASSPRDTGMNGYTF.

This clone was detected only a few times. J is TRBJ2-5 and V is TRBV24-1; no reliable D call. Germline V gives CDR1 KGHDR, CDR2 SFDVKD. This CDR3 comprises 13 residues. V gave up 3 bases and J gave up 2 bases, with 6 bases separating them. This CDR3 is CATSDGSQETQYF. The CDR3 DNA sequence: TGTGCCACCAGTGATGGCAGTCAAGAGACCCAGTACTTC.

V usage is TRBV4-3 and J usage is TRBJ1-2, with 7 bases aligning to TRBD1. The CDR3 loop spans 17 amino acids. After removal of 6 bases from V and 0 bases from J, the junction contained 13 bases not matched to a gene. CDR1 and CDR2 from the germline V gene are LGHNA and YSLEER. The CDR3 loop reads CASRGKREGTANYGYTF. CDR3 bases: TGCGCCAGCAGAGGAAAGAGGGAAGGGACAGCTAACTATGGCTACACCTTC.

The V call is TRBV27, the J call TRBJ1-2; 11 positions agree with TRBD1. CDR3 length: 18 amino acids. Germline V gene lookup returns CDR1 MNHEY and CDR2 SMNVEV (reference sequence). Trimming cost V 8 bases and J 3 bases; bases outside gene matches: 17. Here the CDR3 reads CASGNRDRGIGVYYGYTF. The CDR3 DNA is TGTGCCAGCGGCAATCGGGACAGGGGGATTGGGGTATACTATGGCTACACCTTC.

The chain couples TRBV2 to TRBJ1-2; TRBD1 matches at 10 bases. After removal of 11 bases from V and 5 bases from J, the junction contained 8 bases not matched to a gene. The CDR3 totals 13 residues. CDR1 and CDR2 from the germline V gene are SNHLY and FYNNEI. The CDR3 DNA reads as TGTGCCGACCGGGACAGGGGTGGGTATGGCTACACCTTC. Translated: CADRDRGGYGYTF. Looking up the rest from reference TRBV2 and TRBJ1-2 gives the full variable domain: EPEVTQTPSHQVTQMGQEVILRCVPISNHLYFYWYRQILGQKVEFLVSFYNNEISEKSEIFDDQFSVERPDGSNFTLKIRSTKLEDSAMYFCADRDRGGYGYTFGSGTRLTVV.

The chain links TRBV7-2 to TRBJ2-2; the match to TRBD1 covers 9 bases. This CDR3 has 19 residues. Germline CDR1 SGHTA, CDR2 FQGNSA. The V gene end was trimmed by 5 bases and the J gene end by 0 bases; junction bases not matched to a gene: 13. The CDR3 bases are TGTGCCAGCAGCCGCTGGGGACAGGGATTAAACCCGAACACCGGGGAGCTGTTTTTT. Translating it yields CASSRWGQGLNPNTGELFF.

The chain employs TRBV2 and TRBJ1-1; D not resolved. Per germline, CDR1 SNHLY and CDR2 FYNNEI. V was cut by 8 bases and J by 0 bases, with 7 bases left in between. This CDR3 spans 12 amino acids. CDR3 amino acids: CASGPVNTEAFF. Here the CDR3 DNA reads TGTGCCAGCGGCCCCGTGAACACTGAAGCTTTCTTT. Complete variable domain (other parts from reference TRBV2 and TRBJ1-1): EPEVTQTPSHQVTQMGQEVILRCVPISNHLYFYWYRQILGQKVEFLVSFYNNEISEKSEIFDDQFSVERPDGSNFTLKIRSTKLEDSAMYFCASGPVNTEAFFGQGTRLTVV.

The CDR3 DNA reads as TGTGCCAGTAGTATAGGAACAGCCCTTAGCAATCAGCCCCAGCATTTT. Protein product: CASSIGTALSNQPQHF. The rearrangement links TRBV19 to TRBJ1-5; D is unresolved. CDR3 length: 16 amino acids. Trimming shortened V by 1 base and J by 0 bases, and 10 bases separated the two germline ends. The germline CDR1 and CDR2 sequences are LNHDA and SQIVND (reference sequence).

The chain joins TRBV21-1 to TRBJ1-1; the DNA was not used to check the table's D call, TRBD1. TRBV21-1 is described as a pseudogene. The CDR3 runs to 15 residues. The DNA of the CDR3 is TGTGCCAGCAGCAAATGGTACAGGGGCCACACTGAAGCTTTCTTT. Amino acids: CASSKWYRGHTEAFF.

The chain has TRBV3-1 (or the pseudogene TRBV3-2) and TRBJ2-1; D is possibly TRBD2 (6 bases). The V and J ends lost 6 bases and 7 bases respectively, with 22 bases between them. In germline, CDR1 is LGHDT, CDR2 YNNKEL (reference sequence). This CDR3 has 16 amino acids. CDR3: CASRLHEFGGANEQFF. The CDR3 DNA sequence: TGTGCCAGCAGACTCCACGAGTTTGGCGGGGCTAATGAGCAGTTCTTC.

The CDR3 sequence: CATIQGGTNEKLFF. The CDR3 nucleotides read TGTGCCACCATACAGGGGGGAACTAATGAAAAACTGTTTTTT. V usage is TRBV15 and J usage is TRBJ1-4; 8 bases agree with TRBD1. Germline-derived CDR1 and CDR2 are LNHNV and YYDKDF (reference sequence). Losses at the gene ends were 7 bases for V and 1 base for J; bases not matched to a gene: 2. This CDR3 region has 14 residues.

This sequence joins TRBV5-6 and TRBJ1-5, with D maybe TRBD1 (5 bases). Germline assignment: CDR1 SGHDT and CDR2 YYEEEE. Trimming left V 0 bases short and J 0 bases short, with 7 bases between. The CDR3 loop spans 15 amino acids. The CDR3 loop reads CASSLAGNSNQPQHF. In nucleotides, the CDR3 is TGTGCCAGCAGCTTGGCAGGGAATAGCAATCAGCCCCAGCATTTT.

This clone occurred a few times. V and J are TRBV5-8 and TRBJ1-2; possible D gene TRBD1, 5 bases. Germline values: CDR1 SGHTS, CDR2 YDEGEE. V gave up 7 bases and J gave up 4 bases, with 11 bases separating them. The CDR3 extends over 12 amino acids. The CDR3 reads CASQTRGYGYTF. Written as DNA, the CDR3 is TGTGCCAGCCAGACTAGGGGCTATGGCTACACCTTC.

This chain joins TRBV18 and TRBJ1-1; a possible D gene is TRBD1 (6 bases). Trimming removed 6 bases at V and 1 base at J, with 12 bases between. CDR1 KGHSH and CDR2 LQKENI come from the germline V gene. The CDR3 totals 14 residues. CDR3 coding DNA: TGTGCCAGCTCGATACAGGGTGGGAACACTGAAGCTTTCTTT. Translation: CASSIQGGNTEAFF.

This rearrangement joins TRBV28 to TRBJ2-7, with a weak D call TRBD1 (6 bases). Germline CDR1 is MDHEN and CDR2 is SYDVKM. V dropped 6 bases and J dropped 0 bases, with 21 bases sitting between them. There are 17 residues in the CDR3. The CDR3 sequence: CASSSGHPFLSSYEQYV. In DNA, the CDR3 is TGTGCCAGCAGCTCGGGACATCCGTTTCTTAGCTCCTACGAGCAGTACGTC.

This chain connects TRBV6-5 to TRBJ2-3; D is perhaps TRBD1 (5 bases). Trimming removed 5 bases at V and 10 bases at J, with 19 bases between. Germline V gene sequence: CDR1 MNHEY, CDR2 SVGAGI. This CDR3 region has 14 residues. The CDR3 protein is CASSIISQGNPQYF. In nucleotides, the CDR3 is TGTGCCAGCAGTATTATTTCTCAGGGAAATCCGCAGTATTTT.

V is TRBV4-3 and J is TRBJ1-2; D is undetermined. Germline CDR1 LGHNA, CDR2 YSLEER. This CDR3 contains 15 residues. V gave up 5 bases and J gave up 0 bases, with 13 bases separating them. CDR3 nucleotide sequence: TGCGCCAGCAGCTCGAGGGCCCCAGCTAACTATGGCTACACCTTC. Translating it yields CASSSRAPANYGYTF.

The rearrangement joins TRBV27 to TRBJ2-2; D might be TRBD2 (6 bases). Trimming removed 6 bases from V and 4 bases from J, with 9 bases in between. The CDR3 runs to 13 residues. Germline CDR1 MNHEY, CDR2 SMNVEV (reference sequence). CDR3 residues: CASSWRGTGELFF. The CDR3 bases are TGTGCCAGCAGCTGGAGGGGCACCGGGGAGCTGTTTTTT.

Only a few counts were recorded for this clone. Here the CDR3 DNA reads TGTGCCAGCAGCTTAGACAAGAGCAATCAGCCCCAGCATTTT. It encodes CASSLDKSNQPQHF. This chain uses TRBV5-8 with TRBJ1-5; D ambiguous. The CDR3 has 14 amino acids. The V end was cut by 2 bases, the J end by 1 base, with 7 bases between. The germline V gene encodes CDR1 SGHTS and CDR2 YDEGEE.

The chain is built from TRBV5-1 and TRBJ2-1; 7 nucleotides agree with TRBD1. J gave up 2 bases and V 4 bases, and 3 bases lay outside the gene matches. CDR3 size: 14 residues. Germline V CDR1 and CDR2: SGHRS, YFSETQ. DNA for the CDR3: TGCGCCAGCAGCCTAGACAGGGCCTACAATGAGCAGTTCTTC. This gives the protein CASSLDRAYNEQFF.

There are a few counts of this clone. The chain recombines TRBV6-5 with TRBJ2-5; 8 bases line up with TRBD2. The CDR3 extends over 15 amino acids. Germline CDR1 is MNHEY and CDR2 is SVGAGI. Trimming took 8 bases from V and 3 from J; bases not matched to a gene: 11. The CDR3 protein is CASQRTGGAEETQYF. CDR3 in DNA: TGTGCCAGCCAGAGAACGGGGGGGGCTGAAGAGACCCAGTACTTC.

The sample holds a few counts of this clone. V usage is TRBV2 and J usage is TRBJ2-2; 9 bases match TRBD1. V trimming: 4 bases; J trimming: 7 bases; junction bases outside the gene matches: 10. This CDR3 region has 16 residues. Germline lookup yields CDR1 SNHLY and CDR2 FYNNEI. This CDR3 is CASSGEGQGRRGELFF. The CDR3 DNA reads TGTGCCAGCAGTGGGGAGGGACAGGGTAGGCGCGGGGAGCTGTTTTTT.

This chain uses TRBV6-5 with TRBJ1-1; the D gene is possibly TRBD1 (6 bases). The V gene lost 6 bases and the J gene lost 5 bases, with 10 bases spanning the gap. From germline, CDR1 is MNHEY and CDR2 SVGAGI. The CDR3 totals 12 residues. The CDR3 bases are TGTGCCAGCAGGACAGGAAAAACTGAAGCTTTCTTT. Protein: CASRTGKTEAFF.

The chain combines TRBV5-1 with TRBJ2-2; 8 positions match TRBD1. The CDR3 has 16 amino acids. Germline values: CDR1 SGHRS, CDR2 YFSETQ. The J segment lost 5 bases and the V segment lost 2 bases, leaving 8 bases of the junction unmatched. The CDR3 DNA reads as TGCGCCAGCAGCTTTCCGGGACAGGAGGGAACCGGGGAGCTGTTTTTT. It specifies CASSFPGQEGTGELFF.

The chain is built from TRBV19 and TRBJ1-2, with TRBD1 matching 9 bases. The V gene end was trimmed by 0 bases and the J gene end by 8 bases; junction bases not matched to a gene: 4. Germline values: CDR1 LNHDA, CDR2 SQIVND (reference sequence). This CDR3 spans 14 amino acids. The CDR3 here is CASSIEQGASGYTF. In nucleotides, the CDR3 is TGTGCCAGTAGTATAGAACAGGGGGCATCCGGCTACACCTTC.

The chain is built from TRBV7-9 and TRBJ2-5; perhaps TRBD2 as D (5 bases). Germline assignment: CDR1 SEHNR and CDR2 FQNEAQ (reference sequence). The CDR3 is made up of 12 amino acids. V was shortened by 9 bases and J by 7 bases, with 15 bases between the two germline ends. CDR3 loop: CASVEARGTQYF. The CDR3 nucleotides are TGTGCCAGTGTTGAGGCCCGGGGGACCCAGTACTTC.

This clone was seen once. The chain employs TRBV12-5 and TRBJ2-1; 7 bases are a match to TRBD2. Germline V gene sequence: CDR1 LGHNT, CDR2 FRNRAP. The CDR3 covers 15 residues. V shed 0 bases and J 10 bases; nucleotides not matched to a gene: 9. The DNA for the CDR3 is TGTGCTAGTGGTTTGGTTAACGTTCCCGGGGGGGAGCAGTTCTTC. Residues: CASGLVNVPGGEQFF.

The chain employs TRBV18 and TRBJ2-5, with 10 bases identical to TRBD1. With V trimmed by 3 bases and J by 2 bases, 6 bases remained unmatched. CDR1 and CDR2 (germline): KGHSH, LQKENI. The CDR3 has 16 amino acids. The chain's CDR3 is CASSPWTGGIQETQYF. Written as DNA, the CDR3 is TGTGCCAGCTCACCCTGGACAGGGGGGATACAAGAGACCCAGTACTTC.

By frequency in the sample, this clone is medium-sized (0.01 to 0.1%). This chain connects TRBV27 to TRBJ2-3, with a tentative D call TRBD2 (6 bases). The CDR3 is made up of 15 amino acids. In germline, CDR1 is MNHEY, CDR2 SMNVEV (reference sequence). V lost 5 bases to trimming and J lost 4 bases, with 16 bases between them. CDR3 nucleotides: TGTGCCAGCAGTCACGGGTTAGGGGAGGCAGATACGCAGTATTTT. Encoded protein: CASSHGLGEADTQYF.

The CDR3 sequence: CASSFLRGVPLHF. DNA for the CDR3: TGTGCCAGCAGCTTCCTCAGGGGCGTCCCCCTCCACTTT. V is TRBV7-8 and J is TRBJ1-6; perhaps TRBD1 as D (6 bases). The germline V gene encodes CDR1 SGHVS and CDR2 FQNEAQ. Trimming took off 3 bases at V and 13 bases at J, with 13 bases between the two ends. The CDR3 spans 13 residues.

J is TRBJ2-1 and V is TRBV15; maybe TRBD2 (5 bases). Trimming removed 8 bases at V and 0 bases at J, with 14 bases between. Per germline, CDR1 LNHNV and CDR2 YYDKDF (reference sequence). The CDR3 is 15 residues long. CDR3 nucleotides: TGTGCCACCGGGCCCGGGGTCCGCTCCTACAATGAGCAGTTCTTC. It translates to CATGPGVRSYNEQFF.

This clone was counted between two and nine times. The chain carries TRBV25-1 and TRBJ1-5; D might be TRBD1 (5 bases). The CDR3 is 15 residues long. Trimming cost V 2 bases and J 0 bases, with 8 bases left between them. Germline-derived CDR1 and CDR2 are MGHDK and SYGVNS. CDR3 residues: CASSEAGFSNQPQHF. The CDR3, as DNA: TGTGCCAGCAGTGAAGCAGGGTTTAGCAATCAGCCCCAGCATTTT. Looking up the rest from reference TRBV25-1 and TRBJ1-5 gives the full variable domain: EADIYQTPRYLVIGTGKKITLECSQTMGHDKMYWYQQDPGMELHLIHYSYGVNSTEKGDLSSESTVSRIRTEHFPLTLESARPSHTSQYLCASSEAGFSNQPQHFGDGTRLSIL.